This T cell receptor (beta chain) is from a study of blood T cell repertoires in COVID-19. Across the whole study: Collection of acute and convalescent COVID-19 samples took place in the United States, Italy and Spain. PBMCs, B-cell-depleted T cells, or T cells provided the cDNA or gDNA that made up the material.

Profiling relied on immunoSEQ multiplex PCR, and the TCRdb table lists in-frame clones only, not all of them. The sample shows fewer than 250,000 clones, nearly 90% of them seen only once. Germline lookup yields CDR1 KGHSH and CDR2 LQKENI. This CDR3 has 15 residues. Trimming at V came to 2 bases and at J to 5 bases, leaving 9 bases not matched to a gene. Sequencing was done on a sample of PBMCs or T cells enriched from blood (not recorded which). This TCR came from a young man who had recovered from COVID-19. J is TRBJ2-7 and V is TRBV18; 7 bases are a match to TRBD2. Here the CDR3 DNA reads TGTGCCAGCTCACCAAATAGCGGGTTCTCTGACGAGCAGTACTTC. It translates to CASSPNSGFSDEQYF.